This T cell receptor (beta chain) originates from a study of blood T cell repertoires in COVID-19. In the original analysis: Reference gene primer amplification in the assay estimated nucleated cell counts. Sequenced by immunoSEQ multiplex PCR; TCRdb stores in-frame clones only, minus some. The V and J calls and clone size are taken from that table; D and trimming were inferred from the DNA. The table shows roughly 80,000 clones, with roughly 80% occurring only once. CDR1 and CDR2 from the germline V gene are MGHRA and YSYEKL. V dropped 0 bases and J dropped 6 bases, with 18 bases sitting between them. This CDR3 has 17 amino acids.

This clonotype was sampled from a human donor in a cohort sampled during active COVID-19. The V and J genes are TRBV4-1 and TRBJ2-1, with D perhaps TRBD2 (6 bases). What was sequenced was peripheral blood. CDR3 sequence (DNA): TGCGCCAGCAGCCAAGATAACGGCCGACTAGGGGCCAATGAGCAGTTCTTC. As protein: CASSQDNGRLGANEQFF.